The rows below give T cell receptor beta chains drawn from one sample of a study of blood T cell repertoires in COVID-19. The data were produced by immunoSEQ multiplex PCR, yet TCRdb's version contains in-frame clones alone and is incomplete. This table has approximately 470,000 clones, 70% to 90% appearing once. Sequencing used peripheral blood. These receptors all come from a human donor in a cohort sampled during active COVID-19. CDR3s include the opening cysteine and the closing phenylalanine or tryptophan. Each record gives: clone size, V gene, CDR3 protein. Expanded clones get a size class; other rows say once, few or many, or leave the size out.

. | TRBV10-3 | CAISVDSSTDTQYF
. | TRBV4-3 | CASSQSPGYEQYF
once | TRBV4-3 | CASSQERDRGGKLFF
. | TRBV3-1/TRBV3-2 | CASSQGQIYNSPLHF
. | TRBV7-3 | CASSLFATGGAGETQYF
. | TRBV7-2 | CASSFDRGQRSYEQYF
. | TRBV11-2 | CASSLTSGIQNYEQYF
. | TRBV30 | CAWGGLDKKETQYF
. | TRBV10-3 | CAISDRVAGGKETQYF
once | TRBV19 | CASSIRAGGSSGANVLTF
. | TRBV30 | CAWSPSGFTEAFF
. | TRBV7-2 | CASSFTLTDNYGYTF
. | TRBV6-5 | CASSRAENTGELFF
. | TRBV7-9 | CASPREPSTDTQYF
. | TRBV7-3 | CASSLGLADHNEQFF
. | TRBV5-8 | CASSLVRGEKLFF
. | TRBV19 | CAIGTGLYSNQPQHF
. | TRBV27 | CASKRGPNEKLFF
once | TRBV19 | CASSRTSGIYNEQFF
. | TRBV11-2 | CASSLTASGRAHRYEQYF
. | TRBV6-1 | CASSESGIMNTIYF
. | TRBV7-2 | CASRVTSGAYTDTQYF
once | TRBV27 | CASSFRGRGPGELFF
once | TRBV30 | CARATGQSGNTIYF
. | TRBV2 | CASRKALGGGSYNEQFF
. | TRBV30 | CAWSVRQGAEQYF
. | TRBV15 | CATSRDGGGLGNTIYF
. | TRBV27 | CASSSLAGWEVGNEQFF
few | TRBV7-3 | CASSLLGQGNSPLHF
. | TRBV30 | CAWSAHGPGNQPQHF
. | TRBV6-4 | CASSDVSSGKDEQFF
. | TRBV6-5 | CASLPPGQITDTQYF
few | TRBV5-1 | CASSSGDRATGELFF
. | TRBV6-2/TRBV6-3 | CASSYSSVEQYF
. | TRBV5-1 | CASSLAELAKNIQYF
. | TRBV2 | CASSGGGSGRTGELFF
. | TRBV27 | CASSFTGTSGSRGNEQFF
. | TRBV28 | CASSRGREVGLTF
. | TRBV15 | CATSRDLGVTGANVLTF
. | TRBV11-2 | CASSKGQGEYTEAFF
. | TRBV28 | CASSSTGTLNYGYTF